This T cell receptor (beta chain) emerged from a study of CD8 T cells in ankylosing spondylitis. TCRdb itself ran the 5' RACE reads through MiXCR, one entry per CDR3 protein. Of about 160,000 distinct CDR3 sequences listed, roughly 10% are singletons. The CDR3 spans 15 residues. V was cut by 3 bases and J by 3 bases, with 15 bases left in between. Germline V CDR1 and CDR2: SGHAT, FQNNGV. Material for sequencing was blood, either unsorted or a sorted T cell fraction (not recorded which). The clonotype originates from a female donor with ankylosing spondylitis or in good health (not recorded which). The rearrangement joins TRBV11-2 to TRBJ2-7; D unresolved. CDR3 region: CASSLLPRDHYEQYF. The CDR3 DNA sequence: TGTGCCAGCAGCTTGCTCCCTAGGGATCACTACGAGCAGTACTTC.